This T cell receptor beta chain was retrieved from a study of PD-L1 blockade in urothelial cancer. Background on the study: Timepoints chosen for blood analysis were 3 weeks (second dose) and 6 weeks after treatment start. The study recovered a median of around 150,000 T cells per blood sample.

The time point here: peripheral blood 6 weeks after treatment start. This table comes from immunoSEQ multiplex PCR, and its TCRdb copy is limited to in-frame clones, with some not included. This sample has about 44,000 clones, with 91% found just once. The germline V and J ends were trimmed by 5 bases and 1 base, with 11 bases remaining between them. This CDR3 is 14 amino acids long. Germline CDR1 and CDR2: SEHNR and FQNEAQ (reference sequence). Sequences were derived from PBMCs, sampled around atezolizumab (anti-PD-L1) treatment. This clonotype originated in a man in his 70s with urothelial cancer. This sequence joins TRBV7-9 and TRBJ2-5; the D is unclear. The CDR3 spells CASSPRGFQETQYF. CDR3 nucleotide sequence: TGTGCCAGCAGCCCCCGCGGCTTCCAAGAGACCCAGTACTTC. Together with reference TRBV7-9 and TRBJ2-5, the CDR3 gives the full variable domain: DTGVSQNPRHKITKRGQNVTFRCDPISEHNRLYWYRQTLGQGPEFLTYFQNEAQLEKSRLLSDRFSAERPKGSFSTLEIQRTEQGDSAMYLCASSPRGFQETQYFGPGTRLLVL.